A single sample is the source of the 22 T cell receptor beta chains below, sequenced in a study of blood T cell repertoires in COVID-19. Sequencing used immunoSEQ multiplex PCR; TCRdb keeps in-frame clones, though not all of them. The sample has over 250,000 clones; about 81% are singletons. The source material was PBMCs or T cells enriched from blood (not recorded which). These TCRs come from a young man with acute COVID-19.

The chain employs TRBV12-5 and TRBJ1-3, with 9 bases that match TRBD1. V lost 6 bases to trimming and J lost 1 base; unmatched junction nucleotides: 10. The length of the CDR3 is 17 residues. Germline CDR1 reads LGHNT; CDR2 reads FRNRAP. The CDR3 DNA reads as TGTGCTAGTGGCCGCGGACAGGGGAGAGATTCTGGAAACACCATATATTTT. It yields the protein CASGRGQGRDSGNTIYF.

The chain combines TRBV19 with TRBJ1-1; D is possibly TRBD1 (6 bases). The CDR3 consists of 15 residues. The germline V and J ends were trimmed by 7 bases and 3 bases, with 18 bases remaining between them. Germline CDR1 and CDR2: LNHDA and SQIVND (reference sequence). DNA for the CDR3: TGTGCCAGTACCCAGGGGAGGGCCCTTGACACTGAAGCTTTCTTT. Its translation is CASTQGRALDTEAFF.

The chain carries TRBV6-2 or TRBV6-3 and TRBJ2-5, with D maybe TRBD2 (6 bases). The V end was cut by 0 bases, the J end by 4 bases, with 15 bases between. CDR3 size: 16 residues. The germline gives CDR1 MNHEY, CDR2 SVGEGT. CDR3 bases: TGTGCCAGCAGTTACTCCCGGGACTCCGGGGGAGAGACCCAGTACTTC. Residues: CASSYSRDSGGETQYF.

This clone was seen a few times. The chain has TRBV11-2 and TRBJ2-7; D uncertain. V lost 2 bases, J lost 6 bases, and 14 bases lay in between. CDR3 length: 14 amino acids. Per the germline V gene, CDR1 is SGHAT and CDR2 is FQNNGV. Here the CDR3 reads CASSLTDSGSEQYV. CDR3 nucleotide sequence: TGTGCCAGCAGCTTAACCGACTCTGGCTCCGAGCAGTACGTC.

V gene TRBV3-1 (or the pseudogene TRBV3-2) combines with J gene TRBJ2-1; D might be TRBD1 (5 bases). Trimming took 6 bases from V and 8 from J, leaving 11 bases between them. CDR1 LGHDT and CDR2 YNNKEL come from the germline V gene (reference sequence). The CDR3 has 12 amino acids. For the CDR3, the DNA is TGTGCCAGCAGTCCAGGGATTTATGAGCAGTTCTTC. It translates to CASSPGIYEQFF.

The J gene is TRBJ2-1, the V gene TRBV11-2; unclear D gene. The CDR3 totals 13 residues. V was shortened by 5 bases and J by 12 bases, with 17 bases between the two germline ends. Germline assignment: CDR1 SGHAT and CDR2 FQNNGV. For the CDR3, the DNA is TGTGCCAGCAGCACCCAAAGCGTGGAAGGGCAGTTCTTC. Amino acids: CASSTQSVEGQFF. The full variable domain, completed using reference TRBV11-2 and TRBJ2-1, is EAGVAQSPRYKIIEKRQSVAFWCNPISGHATLYWYQQILGQGPKLLIQFQNNGVVDDSQLPKDRFSAERLKGVDSTLKIQPAKLEDSAVYLCASSTQSVEGQFFGPGTRLTVL.

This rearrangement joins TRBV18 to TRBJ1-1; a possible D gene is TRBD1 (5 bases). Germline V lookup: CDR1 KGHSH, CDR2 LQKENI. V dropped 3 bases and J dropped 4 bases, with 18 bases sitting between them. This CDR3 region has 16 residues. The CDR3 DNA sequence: TGTGCCAGCTCACCCAAAGTCCCAGGGAAGGGCACTGAAGCTTTCTTT. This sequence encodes CASSPKVPGKGTEAFF. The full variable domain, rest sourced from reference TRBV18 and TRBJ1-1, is NAGVMQNPRHLVRRRGQEARLRCSPMKGHSHVYWYRQLPEEGLKFMVYLQKENIIDESGMPKERFSAEFPKEGPSILRIQQVVRGDSAAYFCASSPKVPGKGTEAFFGQGTRLTVV.

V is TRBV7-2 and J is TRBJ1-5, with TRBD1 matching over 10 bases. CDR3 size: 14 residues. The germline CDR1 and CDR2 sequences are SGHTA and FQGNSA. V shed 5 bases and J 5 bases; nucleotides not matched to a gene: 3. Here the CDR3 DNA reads TGTGCCAGCAGCCGGGACAGGGGATATCAGCCCCAGCATTTT. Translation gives CASSRDRGYQPQHF.

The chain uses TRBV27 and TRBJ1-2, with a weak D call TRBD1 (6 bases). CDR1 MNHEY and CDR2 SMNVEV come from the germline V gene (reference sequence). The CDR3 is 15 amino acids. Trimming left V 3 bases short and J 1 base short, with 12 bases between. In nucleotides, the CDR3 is TGTGCCAGCAGTTTGGGGACACCGGGTAACTATGGCTACACCTTC. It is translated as CASSLGTPGNYGYTF.

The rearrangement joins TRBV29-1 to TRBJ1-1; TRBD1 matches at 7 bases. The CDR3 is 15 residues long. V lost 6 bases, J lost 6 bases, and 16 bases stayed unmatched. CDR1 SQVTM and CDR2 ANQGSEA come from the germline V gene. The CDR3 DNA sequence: TGCAGCGTCGAGGGGGCGCGAAAGGGGATGCCTGAAGCTTTCTTT. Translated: CSVEGARKGMPEAFF.

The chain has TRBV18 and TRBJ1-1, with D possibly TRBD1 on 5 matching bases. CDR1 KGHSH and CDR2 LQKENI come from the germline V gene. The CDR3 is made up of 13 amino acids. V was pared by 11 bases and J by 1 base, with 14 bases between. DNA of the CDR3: TGTGCCGGAGGGAGCGACAGGAACACTGAAGCTTTCTTT. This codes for CAGGSDRNTEAFF.

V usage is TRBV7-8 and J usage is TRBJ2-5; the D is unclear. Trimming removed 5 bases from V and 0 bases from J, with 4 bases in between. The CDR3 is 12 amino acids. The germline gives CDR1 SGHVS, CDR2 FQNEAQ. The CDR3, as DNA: TGTGCCAGCAGCCAGTACCAAGAGACCCAGTACTTC. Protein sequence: CASSQYQETQYF. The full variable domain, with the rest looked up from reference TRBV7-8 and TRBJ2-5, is GAGVSQSPRYKVAKRGQDVALRCDPISGHVSLFWYQQALGQGPEFLTYFQNEAQLDKSGLPSDRFFAERPEGSVSTLKIQRTQQEDSAVYLCASSQYQETQYFGPGTRLLVL.

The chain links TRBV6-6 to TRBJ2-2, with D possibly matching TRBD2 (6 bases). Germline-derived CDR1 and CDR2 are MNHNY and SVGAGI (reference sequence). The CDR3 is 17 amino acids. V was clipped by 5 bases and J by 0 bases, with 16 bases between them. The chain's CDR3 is CASSPRAGRPNTGELFF. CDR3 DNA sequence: TGTGCCAGCAGTCCTAGGGCGGGACGGCCGAACACCGGGGAGCTGTTTTTT.

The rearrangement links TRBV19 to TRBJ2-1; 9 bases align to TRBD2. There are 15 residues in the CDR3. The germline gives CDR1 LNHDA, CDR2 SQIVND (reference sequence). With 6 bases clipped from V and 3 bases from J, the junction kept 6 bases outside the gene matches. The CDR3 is CASSKTSGDYNEQFF. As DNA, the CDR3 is TGTGCCAGTAGCAAGACTAGCGGCGACTACAATGAGCAGTTCTTC.

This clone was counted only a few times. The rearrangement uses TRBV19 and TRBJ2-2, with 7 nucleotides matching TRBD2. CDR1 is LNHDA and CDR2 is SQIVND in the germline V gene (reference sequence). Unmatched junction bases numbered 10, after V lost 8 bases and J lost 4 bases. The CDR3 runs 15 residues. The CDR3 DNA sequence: TGTGCCAGTCTTCGCGCGGGAGTTGGCACCGGGGAGCTGTTTTTT. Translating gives CASLRAGVGTGELFF.

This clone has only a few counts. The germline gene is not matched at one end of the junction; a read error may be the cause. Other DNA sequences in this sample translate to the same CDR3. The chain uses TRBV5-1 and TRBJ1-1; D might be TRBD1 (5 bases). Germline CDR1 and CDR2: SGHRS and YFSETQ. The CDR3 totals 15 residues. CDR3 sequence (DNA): TGTGCCAGCAGCTTGGGGGGAGCCATGAACACTGAAGCTTTCTTT. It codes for CASSLGGAMNTEAFF.

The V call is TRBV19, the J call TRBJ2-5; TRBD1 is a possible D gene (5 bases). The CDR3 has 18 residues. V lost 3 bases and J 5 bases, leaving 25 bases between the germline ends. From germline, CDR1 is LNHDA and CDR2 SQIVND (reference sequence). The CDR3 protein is CASSMGPRRWAKGETQYF. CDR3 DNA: TGTGCCAGTAGTATGGGGCCGAGGCGGTGGGCGAAAGGGGAGACCCAGTACTTC.

The CDR3 region has the DNA TGTGCCAGCAGTTTATCGACAAACGAAAAACTGTTTTTT. This gives the protein CASSLSTNEKLFF. The V gene is TRBV28, the J gene TRBJ1-4; D unclear. V was clipped by 1 base and J by 8 bases, with 8 bases between them. The length of the CDR3 is 13 residues. Germline CDR1 MDHEN, CDR2 SYDVKM.

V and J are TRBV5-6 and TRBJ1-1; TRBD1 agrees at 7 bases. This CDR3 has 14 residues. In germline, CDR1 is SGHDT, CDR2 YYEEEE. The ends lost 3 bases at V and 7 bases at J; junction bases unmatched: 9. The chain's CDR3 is CASSSTRGNGEAFF. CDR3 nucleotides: TGTGCCAGCAGCTCGACCAGGGGGAACGGTGAAGCTTTCTTT. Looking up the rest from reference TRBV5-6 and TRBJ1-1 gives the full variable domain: DAGVTQSPTHLIKTRGQQVTLRCSPKSGHDTVSWYQQALGQGPQFIFQYYEEEERQRGNFPDRFSGHQFPNYSSELNVNALLLGDSALYLCASSSTRGNGEAFFGQGTRLTVV.

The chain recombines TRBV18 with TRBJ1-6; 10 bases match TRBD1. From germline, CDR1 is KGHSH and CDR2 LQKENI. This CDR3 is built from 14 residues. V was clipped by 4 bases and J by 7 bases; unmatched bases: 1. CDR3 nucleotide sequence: TGTGCCAGCTCACTGGGACAGGGGAATTCACCCCTCCACTTT. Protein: CASSLGQGNSPLHF.

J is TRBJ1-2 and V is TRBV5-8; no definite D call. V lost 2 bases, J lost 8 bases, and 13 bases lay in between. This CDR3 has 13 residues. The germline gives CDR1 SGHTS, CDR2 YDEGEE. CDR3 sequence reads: CASSFGLAEGYTF. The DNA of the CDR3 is TGTGCCAGCAGCTTTGGGTTAGCGGAAGGCTACACCTTC.

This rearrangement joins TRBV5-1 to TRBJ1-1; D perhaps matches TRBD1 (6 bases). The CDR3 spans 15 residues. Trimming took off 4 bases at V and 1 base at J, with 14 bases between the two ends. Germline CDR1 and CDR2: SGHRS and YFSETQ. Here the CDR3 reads CASSIAPQGNTEAFF. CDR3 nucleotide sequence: TGCGCCAGCAGCATCGCACCACAGGGGAACACTGAAGCTTTCTTT.